One and the same sample provided the 15 T cell receptor beta chains below, sequenced in a study of blood T cell repertoires in COVID-19 (dated by TCRdb to 2020 to 2021). Libraries came from the immunoSEQ multiplex PCR assay. TCRdb's version of the immuneACCESS table is confined to in-frame rearrangements and falls short of the full clone set. An unresolved V gene accounts for under half of the shortfall where checked; the remainder is of unknown origin. The table for this sample lists 250,000 or so clones; around 88% of them were counted only once. Of the sample, about 6.7% falls within the top ten clones. Sequencing was carried out using peripheral blood. These receptors all come from a woman aged 25 to 39 with COVID-19, enrolled during active disease.

This chain links TRBV5-4 with TRBJ2-1; D perhaps matches TRBD1 (5 bases). Trimming took 1 base from V and 0 from J, leaving 14 bases between them. The germline V gene has CDR1 SGHNT and CDR2 YYREEE (reference sequence). This CDR3 is built from 17 residues. The CDR3 sequence: CASSLTAGPPSYNEQFF. In DNA form, the CDR3 reads TGTGCCAGCAGCTTGACGGCAGGGCCCCCCTCCTACAATGAGCAGTTCTTC.

The chain uses TRBV6-5 and TRBJ1-2; 7 nucleotides match TRBD1. Per germline, CDR1 MNHEY and CDR2 SVGAGI. With V trimmed by 2 bases and J by 5 bases, 8 bases remained unmatched. The CDR3 has 15 amino acids. The CDR3: CASSYAAGGTYGYTF. The CDR3 DNA reads as TGTGCCAGCAGTTACGCGGCAGGGGGAACTTATGGCTACACCTTC.

The V call is TRBV2, the J call TRBJ2-5, with TRBD2 as a possible D gene (5 bases). The germline CDR1 and CDR2 sequences are SNHLY and FYNNEI. V was clipped by 0 bases and J by 7 bases, with 18 bases between them. The CDR3 sequence is 16 residues long. Here the CDR3 reads CASSEATRDPSGTQYF. The CDR3 nucleotides read TGTGCCAGCAGTGAAGCTACCCGGGATCCTAGTGGGACCCAGTACTTC.

V is TRBV7-2 and J is TRBJ2-3; tentatively, D is TRBD1 (5 bases). The CDR3 sequence is 14 residues long. Germline V gives CDR1 SGHTA, CDR2 FQGNSA. Trimming left V 1 base short and J 6 bases short, with 11 bases between. CDR3 in DNA: TGTGCCAGCAGCTTAGGTGCCCCAGGGGATACGCAGTATTTT. Translation: CASSLGAPGDTQYF.

The rearrangement joins TRBV6-4 to TRBJ1-5; 9 positions match TRBD1. The V gene's germline CDR1 is MRHNA and CDR2 SNTAGT. This CDR3 is built from 17 residues. J lost 6 bases, V lost 8 bases, and 17 bases had no gene match. The CDR3 DNA sequence: TGTGCCAGCCCTCTCCGGGACAGGGTGGAGATGTTTCAGCCCCAGCATTTT. It codes for CASPLRDRVEMFQPQHF.

The V and J genes are TRBV7-2 and TRBJ2-3, with D maybe TRBD2 (6 bases). Germline V CDR1 and CDR2: SGHTA, FQGNSA. V was pared by 2 bases and J by 7 bases, with 13 bases between. This CDR3 is 14 amino acids long. The CDR3 bases are TGTGCCAGCAGCTTAACGGGGGAACGAAATACGCAGTATTTT. This gives the protein CASSLTGERNTQYF.

V usage is TRBV6-5 and J usage is TRBJ2-1, with D possibly TRBD1 on 5 matching bases. Trimming pared 6 bases from V and 9 bases from J, leaving 18 bases between. CDR1 is MNHEY and CDR2 is SVGAGI in the germline V gene. There are 14 residues in the CDR3. CDR3 DNA: TGTGCCAGCAGATGGGAACATCCTAGGGGTGAGCAGTTCTTC. Encoded protein: CASRWEHPRGEQFF.

The gene calls are TRBV7-2 and TRBJ2-3; 9 nucleotides match TRBD1. Germline CDR1 SGHTA, CDR2 FQGNSA. The CDR3 totals 17 residues. With 3 bases clipped from V and 4 bases from J, the junction kept 11 bases outside the gene matches. The CDR3 bases are TGTGCCAGCAGCTTGAGGCCGGGACAGGGTATTGCAGATACGCAGTATTTT. This codes for CASSLRPGQGIADTQYF.

About this clone: Other DNA sequences of this sample code for an identical CDR3. V gene TRBV19 combines with J gene TRBJ2-3, with 9 positions matching TRBD2. This CDR3 is 14 amino acids long. The V segment lost 5 bases and the J segment 0 bases; nucleotides outside the gene matches: 0. CDR1 is LNHDA, CDR2 SQIVND, per germline (reference sequence). CDR3 in DNA: TGTGCCAGTAGTCTAGCGGGGAGCACAGATACGCAGTATTTT. Translating gives CASSLAGSTDTQYF.

The chain combines TRBV4-2 with TRBJ2-1; TRBD2 aligns across 10 bases. This CDR3 contains 20 residues. Looked up from germline, CDR1 is LGHNA and CDR2 is YNFKEQ. Trimming removed 0 bases from V and 0 bases from J; junction bases left unmatched: 11. The CDR3 DNA sequence: TGTGCCAGCAGCCAAGAAGTTCTAGCGGGGGCCGCGAGCTCCTACAATGAGCAGTTCTTC. Encoded protein: CASSQEVLAGAASSYNEQFF.

This chain connects TRBV27 to TRBJ1-1, with no clear D. V gave up 4 bases and J gave up 4 bases, with 19 bases separating them. CDR1 and CDR2 from the germline V gene are MNHEY and SMNVEV (reference sequence). CDR3 size: 16 residues. For the CDR3, the DNA is TGTGCCAGCAGTTATTCGAGACGGCCCGGGAGCACTGAAGCTTTCTTT. Protein product: CASSYSRRPGSTEAFF.

The chain is built from TRBV9 and TRBJ2-2; D gene ambiguous. The CDR3 contains 13 residues. The V end lost 1 base, the J end lost 6 bases, and 7 bases lay between the germline ends. Looked up from germline, CDR1 is SGDLS and CDR2 is YYNGEE. CDR3 DNA: TGTGCCAGCAGCGTAAGTGAGCCCGGGGAGCTGTTTTTT. It translates to CASSVSEPGELFF.

The chain combines TRBV18 with TRBJ2-5, with TRBD1 as a possible D gene (6 bases). Trimming removed 3 bases from V and 5 bases from J, with 10 bases in between. The CDR3 has 13 amino acids. Germline CDR1 and CDR2: KGHSH and LQKENI. CDR3 bases: TGTGCCAGCTCACCCCTCAGGGGTGAGACCCAGTACTTC. Protein product: CASSPLRGETQYF.

The chain has TRBV6-5 and TRBJ2-4; 7 bases are shared with TRBD1. The trim removed 6 bases at V and 6 bases at J, leaving 8 bases unmatched. The CDR3 is 14 amino acids. Germline V gene sequence: CDR1 MNHEY, CDR2 SVGAGI. The CDR3 bases are TGTGCCAGCAGCATCCGGGACAGTCGAAACATTCAGTACTTC. It encodes CASSIRDSRNIQYF.

This chain connects TRBV18 to TRBJ2-1; 13 bases align to TRBD2. This CDR3 has 16 residues. Germline V gives CDR1 KGHSH, CDR2 LQKENI. Trimming removed 6 bases from V and 0 bases from J; junction bases left unmatched: 2. DNA for the CDR3: TGTGCCAGCTCGGGACTAGCGGGGAGCTCCTACAATGAGCAGTTCTTC. Its translation is CASSGLAGSSYNEQFF.